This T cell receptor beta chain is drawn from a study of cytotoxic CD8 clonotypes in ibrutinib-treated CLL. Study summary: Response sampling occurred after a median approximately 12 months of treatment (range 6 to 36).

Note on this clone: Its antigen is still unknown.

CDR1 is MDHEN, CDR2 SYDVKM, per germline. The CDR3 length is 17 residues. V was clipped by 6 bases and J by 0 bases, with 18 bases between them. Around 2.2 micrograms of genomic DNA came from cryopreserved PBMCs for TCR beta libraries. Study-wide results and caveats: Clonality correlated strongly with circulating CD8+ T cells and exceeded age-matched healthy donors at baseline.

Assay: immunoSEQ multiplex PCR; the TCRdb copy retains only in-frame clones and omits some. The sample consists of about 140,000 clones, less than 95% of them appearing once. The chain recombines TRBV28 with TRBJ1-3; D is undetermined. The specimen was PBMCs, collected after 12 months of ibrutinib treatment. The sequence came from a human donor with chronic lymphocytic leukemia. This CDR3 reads CASSTPSVLYSGNTIYF. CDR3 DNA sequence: TGTGCCAGCAGCACTCCTTCCGTCCTCTACTCTGGAAACACCATATATTTT.